This T cell receptor (beta chain) was profiled in a study of blood T cell repertoires in COVID-19. Study in general: COVID-19 samples collected from the United States, Italy and Spain covered acute and convalescent phases.

As handled by the study authors: Reference gene primers were amplified, and this amplification served to estimate nucleated cell counts. Only in-frame clones appear in the TCRdb table, and some are missing; sequencing was by immunoSEQ multiplex PCR. D and trimming were read from the DNA, whereas the V and J calls and clone size are those reported in that table. The sample contains fewer than 140,000 clones, 76% of which appear only once. Between the trimmed V and J ends, which lost 3 bases and 7 bases, there was a span of 12 bases. The germline CDR1 and CDR2 sequences are SGHNT and YENEEA. This CDR3 contains 14 residues. The Seattle site enrolled patients during active infection and followed them longitudinally.

The receptor comes from a man aged 80 or over with COVID-19, enrolled during active disease. This chain uses TRBV11-3 with TRBJ2-2, with D tentatively TRBD1 (5 bases). Sample: peripheral blood. CDR3 loop: CASSFPGRDGELFF. CDR3 coding DNA: TGTGCCAGCAGCTTCCCCGGCAGGGACGGGGAGCTGTTTTTT.